The 4 T cell receptor beta chains in this list originate from one sample, sequenced in a study of CD8 T cells in ankylosing spondylitis. Study-wide points: Blood of patients with ankylosing spondylitis appeared to be characterized by a TCR beta motif of eight highly homologous variants.

The antigens for these receptors are not known. Using its own MiXCR run on the 5' RACE reads, TCRdb lists one record per CDR3 protein. The data contain 500,000 or so distinct CDR3 sequences, 5.3% of them singletons. The sequenced sample was blood, either unsorted or a sorted T cell fraction (not recorded which). Receptor source: a male donor with ankylosing spondylitis.

This clonotype was counted at least ten times. This rearrangement joins TRBV12-3 or TRBV12-4 to TRBJ1-5; a possible D gene is TRBD1 (5 bases). V gave up 5 bases and J gave up 5 bases, with 7 bases separating them. CDR3 size: 12 residues. In DNA, the CDR3 is TGTGCCAGCAGTCCAGGGTATCAGCCCCAGCATTTT. Encoded protein: CASSPGYQPQHF.

This clonotype was seen only a few times. The chain carries TRBV25-1 and TRBJ1-5; the D is unclear. This CDR3 spans 14 amino acids. Germline V lookup: CDR1 MGHDK, CDR2 SYGVNS. V lost 3 bases and J lost 6, with 12 bases in between. The CDR3 region is CASSEVSSGQPQHF. CDR3 coding DNA: TGTGCCAGCAGTGAGGTGTCCTCCGGTCAGCCCCAGCATTTT. Full variable domain (rest looked up from reference TRBV25-1 and TRBJ1-5): EADIYQTPRYLVIGTGKKITLECSQTMGHDKMYWYQQDPGMELHLIHYSYGVNSTEKGDLSSESTVSRIRTEHFPLTLESARPSHTSQYLCASSEVSSGQPQHFGDGTRLSIL.

The chain couples TRBV14 to TRBJ2-1, with 8 bases fitting TRBD2. After removal of 1 base from V and 4 bases from J, the junction contained 9 bases not matched to a gene. Germline V gives CDR1 SGHDN, CDR2 FVKESK. This CDR3 comprises 17 residues. The DNA for the CDR3 is TGTGCCAGCAGCCAAGGGCTACTAGCGGTTATGTACAATGAGCAGTTCTTC. It translates to CASSQGLLAVMYNEQFF.

This clonotype was observed at least ten times. V gene TRBV5-1 combines with J gene TRBJ2-1; 10 nucleotides align to TRBD2. V lost 2 bases to trimming and J lost 6 bases; unmatched junction nucleotides: 5. CDR1 SGHRS and CDR2 YFSETQ come from the germline V gene. The CDR3 has 15 amino acids. The CDR3: CASSFPSGSVNEQFF. Written as DNA, the CDR3 is TGCGCCAGCAGCTTCCCTAGCGGGAGTGTCAATGAGCAGTTCTTC.